This T cell receptor beta chain was recorded in a study of graft-versus-host responses after intestinal transplantation. Details on this clone: The antigen remains undetermined.

Trimming pared 3 bases from V and 4 bases from J, leaving 9 bases between. Germline loops: CDR1 MGHRA, CDR2 YSYEKL. The CDR3 has 13 amino acids. The protocol was immunoSEQ multiplex PCR, while the TCRdb copy is restricted to in-frame clones and leaves out a portion. The sample records tens of thousands of clones, 75% to 95% being singletons. This TCR was recovered from a human donor who was the organ donor for an intestinal transplant. The chain links TRBV4-1 to TRBJ1-2; no definite D call. Sequencing was performed on unstimulated CD8+ T cells sorted from spleen or lymph node cells, taken before transplant. CDR3 residues: CASSQSQSYGYTF. CDR3 bases: TGCGCCAGCAGCCAGTCACAATCCTATGGCTACACCTTC.